The source of this TCR beta chain is a study of T cell responses to AZD1222 COVID-19 vaccine. Between the trimmed V and J ends, which lost 1 base and 5 bases, there was a span of 6 bases. The length of the CDR3 is 13 residues. The germline V gene encodes CDR1 SGHVS and CDR2 FQNEAQ. A word on this clone: Its antigen is undetermined.

Generated by immunoSEQ multiplex PCR, the TCRdb table keeps only in-frame clones and is missing some. The sample yields some 100,000 clones, just over 90% seen once. Broader study findings: Baseline seropositivity characterized only six or seven AZD1222 recipients. The repertoires were collected only after the peak T cell response.

Specimen: peripheral blood, collected on day 0 of AZD1222 vaccination. The chain links TRBV7-8 to TRBJ2-1; a weak D match, TRBD1 (5 bases). The source is an adult in good health. The CDR3 sequence is CASSLEGNNEQFF. Here the CDR3 DNA reads TGTGCCAGCAGCTTAGAGGGGAACAATGAGCAGTTCTTC.